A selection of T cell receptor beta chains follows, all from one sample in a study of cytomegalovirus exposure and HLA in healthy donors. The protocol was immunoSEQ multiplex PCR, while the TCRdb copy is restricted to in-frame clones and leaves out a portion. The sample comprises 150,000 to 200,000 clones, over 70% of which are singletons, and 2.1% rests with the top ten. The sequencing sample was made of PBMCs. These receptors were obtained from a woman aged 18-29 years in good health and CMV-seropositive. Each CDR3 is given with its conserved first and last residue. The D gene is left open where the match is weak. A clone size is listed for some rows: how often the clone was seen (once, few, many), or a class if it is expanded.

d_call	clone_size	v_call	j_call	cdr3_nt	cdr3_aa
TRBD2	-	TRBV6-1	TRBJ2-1	TGTGCCAGCAGTGGAGGGCTAGCGGGGGGGGCAACGCAGTTCTTC	CASSGGLAGGATQFF
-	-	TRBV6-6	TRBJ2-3	TGTGCCAGCAGCCGGCGTACCGTGGAGACAGATACGCAGTATTTT	CASSRRTVETDTQYF
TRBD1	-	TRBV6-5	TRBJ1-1	TGTGCCAGCAGCCCAGGGACAGGAAGGGAAACTGAAGCTTTCTTT	CASSPGTGRETEAFF
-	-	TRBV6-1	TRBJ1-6	TGTGCCAGCAGTGAAGTAATTTACAGGGACAATTCACCCCTCCACTTT	CASSEVIYRDNSPLHF
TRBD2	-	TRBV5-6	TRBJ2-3	TGTGCCAGCTACAGCGGGTGGCTAGCGGAAGATACGCAGTATTTT	CASYSGWLAEDTQYF
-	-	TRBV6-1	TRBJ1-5	TGTGCCAGCAGTGAGAGAACCGGAGATTATAGCAATCAGCCCCAGCATTTT	CASSERTGDYSNQPQHF
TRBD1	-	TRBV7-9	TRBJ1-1	TGTGCCAGCAGCTTACTGACAGGGGGAACTGAAGCTTTCTTT	CASSLLTGGTEAFF
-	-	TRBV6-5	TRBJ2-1	TGTGCCAGCAGTCCCCTAGACTGGTACAATGAGCAGTTCTTC	CASSPLDWYNEQFF
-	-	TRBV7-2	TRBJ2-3	TGTGCCAGCAGCTCCGGACCCAGCAGGGGTGCAGATACGCAGTATTTT	CASSSGPSRGADTQYF
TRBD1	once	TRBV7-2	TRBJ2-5	TGTGCCAGCAGATCCGGGACAGGACTCCAGACCCAGTACTTC	CASRSGTGLQTQYF
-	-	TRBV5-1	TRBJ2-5	TGCGCCAGCAGCTCGGTGTACCAAGAGACCCAGTACTTC	CASSSVYQETQYF
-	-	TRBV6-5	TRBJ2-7	TGTGCCAGCAGTTACTCCGCACGGGACTACGAGCAGTACTTC	CASSYSARDYEQYF
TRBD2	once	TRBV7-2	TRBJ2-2	TGTGCCAGCAGGATCTCGGGAGGGGAAGGCACCGGGGAGCTGTTTTTT	CASRISGGEGTGELFF